These 12 T cell receptor beta chains originate from one sample sequenced in a study of cytomegalovirus exposure and HLA in healthy donors (dated by TCRdb to about 2017). Libraries were built with the immunoSEQ multiplex PCR assay. The multiplex PCR relied on a mix of 60 forward primers for TCR Vbeta segments and 13 reverse primers for TCR Jbeta segments. Entries here come from immuneACCESS through TCRdb and include only in-frame sequences with V and J called. Some clones fail to appear in such tables; in the studies checked, an unresolved V gene covers under half of the shortfall, and the cause of the remainder is unknown. For this sample the table gives about 120,000 clones, of which around 84% were detected only once. 3.3% of the sample rests with the top ten. Material for sequencing was PBMCs. The source of these receptors is a woman in her twenties or thirties in good health and CMV-seropositive.

Concerning this clone itself: A junction end diverges from the germline sequence, so it may reflect a read error. The chain has TRBV7-9 and TRBJ1-4, with 10 bases lining up with TRBD1. The CDR3 covers 17 residues. The germline V gene encodes CDR1 SEHNR and CDR2 FQNEAQ (reference sequence). CDR3 protein: CSSSLVGTGDPNEKLFF. The DNA of the CDR3 is TGTTCCAGCAGCTTAGTGGGGACAGGGGACCCGAATGAAAAACTGTTTTTT. Using reference TRBV7-9 and TRBJ1-4 for the parts outside the CDR3, the full variable domain is DTGVSQNPRHKITKRGQNVTFRCDPISEHNRLYWYRQTLGQGPEFLTYFQNEAQLEKSRLLSDRFSAERPKGSFSTLEIQRTEQGDSAMYLCSSSLVGTGDPNEKLFFGSGTQLSVL.

The rearrangement links TRBV28 to TRBJ1-4; D is unresolved. The CDR3 is 14 amino acids. Trimming shortened V by 5 bases and J by 5 bases, and 12 bases separated the two germline ends. Germline V gives CDR1 MDHEN, CDR2 SYDVKM. The CDR3 here is CASSKPGVNEKLFF. The CDR3 DNA follows: TGTGCCAGCAGTAAACCGGGAGTAAATGAAAAACTGTTTTTT.

About this clone itself: The identical CDR3 is also encoded by other nucleotide sequences in the sample. The chain combines TRBV15 with TRBJ1-5; D not resolved. CDR1 LNHNV and CDR2 YYDKDF come from the germline V gene (reference sequence). This CDR3 has 15 residues. Trimming removed 0 bases from V and 1 base from J, with 7 bases in between. The CDR3, as DNA: TGTGCCACCAGCAGAGATCCGGGGAGCAATCAGCCCCAGCATTTT. This translates into CATSRDPGSNQPQHF.

The CDR3 nucleotides are TGTGCCAGCAGTTCTCGGGACATCCTTAATGAAAAACTGTTTTTT. Residues: CASSSRDILNEKLFF. This sequence joins TRBV5-4 and TRBJ1-4, with D maybe TRBD1 (6 bases). Germline V lookup: CDR1 SGHNT, CDR2 YYREEE (reference sequence). Trimming removed 5 bases from V and 4 bases from J, with 15 bases in between. CDR3 length: 15 amino acids. Based on the CDR3 plus reference TRBV5-4 and TRBJ1-4, the full variable domain is ETGVTQSPTHLIKTRGQQVTLRCSSQSGHNTVSWYQQALGQGPQFIFQYYREEENGRGNFPPRFSGLQFPNYSSELNVNALELDDSALYLCASSSRDILNEKLFFGSGTQLSVL.

This clone was recorded once. The chain couples TRBV28 to TRBJ1-2, with D possibly being TRBD1 (5 bases). The V end lost 6 bases, the J end lost 5 bases, and 19 bases lay between the germline ends. The CDR3 runs to 15 residues. Germline CDR1 MDHEN, CDR2 SYDVKM. CDR3 residues: CASSRPGLKSYGYTF. CDR3 bases: TGTGCCAGCAGCCGCCCGGGACTCAAATCTTATGGCTACACCTTC.

This chain uses TRBV7-9 with TRBJ1-4, with 7 bases lining up with TRBD1. This CDR3 spans 16 amino acids. The junction had 8 bases not matched to a gene; V was cut back by 0 bases and J by 7 bases. Per germline, CDR1 SEHNR and CDR2 FQNEAQ (reference sequence). The CDR3 DNA reads as TGTGCCAGCAGCTTAGCCCATCAGGGGGGAAGTGAAAAACTGTTTTTT. The encoded protein is CASSLAHQGGSEKLFF.

The chain couples TRBV11-2 to TRBJ1-4; 9 nucleotides align to TRBD1. The CDR3 consists of 15 residues. CDR1 and CDR2 from the germline V gene are SGHAT and FQNNGV. J gave up 7 bases and V 5 bases, and 8 bases lay outside the gene matches. For the CDR3, the DNA is TGTGCCAGCAGCCTACGGACAGGGGATAGTGAAAAACTGTTTTTT. Protein: CASSLRTGDSEKLFF. Complete variable domain (other parts from reference TRBV11-2 and TRBJ1-4): EAGVAQSPRYKIIEKRQSVAFWCNPISGHATLYWYQQILGQGPKLLIQFQNNGVVDDSQLPKDRFSAERLKGVDSTLKIQPAKLEDSAVYLCASSLRTGDSEKLFFGSGTQLSVL.

The V gene is TRBV5-1, the J gene TRBJ2-7; D call uncertain. Germline CDR1 reads SGHRS; CDR2 reads YFSETQ. With 0 bases removed from V and 8 bases from J, the gap between germline ends came to 12 bases. CDR3 length: 13 residues. The CDR3: CASSLAGQSKQYF. Here the CDR3 DNA reads TGCGCCAGCAGCTTGGCCGGTCAAAGCAAGCAGTACTTC.

Only one count was recorded for this clone. The rearrangement joins TRBV7-2 to TRBJ1-3, with 8 bases aligning to TRBD1. Germline CDR1 reads SGHTA; CDR2 reads FQGNSA. The CDR3 is 15 amino acids. V trimming: 4 bases; J trimming: 1 base; junction bases outside the gene matches: 3. Written as DNA, the CDR3 is TGTGCCAGCAGCTCCGACAGGGGTTCTGGAAACACCATATATTTT. Its translation: CASSSDRGSGNTIYF. Full variable domain (rest looked up from reference TRBV7-2 and TRBJ1-3): GAGVSQSPSNKVTEKGKDVELRCDPISGHTALYWYRQSLGQGLEFLIYFQGNSAPDKSGLPSDRFSAERTGGSVSTLTIQRTQQEDSAVYLCASSSDRGSGNTIYFGEGSWLTVV.

The chain uses TRBV10-3 and TRBJ2-1, with 7 positions matching TRBD2. The CDR3 length is 17 residues. Germline CDR1 is ENHRY and CDR2 is SYGVKD. V was pared by 3 bases and J by 3 bases, with 11 bases of the junction left unmatched. CDR3 amino acids: CAISDHTSGVLYNEQFF. The CDR3 nucleotides are TGTGCCATCAGTGACCATACAAGCGGGGTCCTCTACAATGAGCAGTTCTTC.

This chain connects TRBV5-6 to TRBJ2-5; 12 bases agree with TRBD1. TRBJ2-7 matches the DNA end more closely, so the J call is doubtful. CDR1 and CDR2 (germline): SGHDT, YYEEEE. The CDR3 covers 16 residues. The CDR3 region has the DNA TGTGCCAGCAGCAGGCGGGGACAGGGGGCTTCCTACGAGCAGTACTTC. Protein product: CASSRRGQGASYEQYF.

This sequence joins TRBV5-4 and TRBJ2-1; 7 nucleotides match TRBD2. The CDR3 contains 15 residues. CDR1 is SGHNT, CDR2 YYREEE, per germline (reference sequence). The trim removed 6 bases at V and 2 bases at J, leaving 8 bases unmatched. CDR3 nucleotide sequence: TGTGCCAGCACCCTGGGAGGGAGCCCCTACAATGAGCAGTTCTTC. Translation gives CASTLGGSPYNEQFF.